Detailed here is one TCR beta chain. No antigen is known for it. This CDR3 is built from 13 residues. Germline V gives CDR1 MGHDK, CDR2 SYGVNS. Trimming stripped 3 bases from V and 4 bases from J, with 9 bases between. The sample is drawn from a study of shared clonotypes between healthy human individuals. Study in general: Every donor yielded three CD4 naive, three CD4 memory, two CD8 naive and one CD8 memory plate. Whole-study results and caveats: Relative to clonotypes present in all four donors, those not shared had lower generation probabilities.

Deep-level assay runs were performed. The assay was immunoSEQ multiplex PCR, and TCRdb's table has in-frame clones only and misses some. The data show roughly 1,500,000 clones, around 98% seen once. Naive CD4+ cells were CD45RA-selected; the remaining cells were memory. The chain couples TRBV25-1 to TRBJ1-2; the D gene is possibly TRBD1 (6 bases). The receptor was isolated from a man aged 25 to 40 in good health. The sequencing input was naive CD4+ T cells sorted from blood. Described subset: CD45RA+ positively selected. Here the CDR3 DNA reads TGTGCCAGCAGTGAGTCAGGGGTCTATGGCTACACCTTC. It specifies CASSESGVYGYTF.